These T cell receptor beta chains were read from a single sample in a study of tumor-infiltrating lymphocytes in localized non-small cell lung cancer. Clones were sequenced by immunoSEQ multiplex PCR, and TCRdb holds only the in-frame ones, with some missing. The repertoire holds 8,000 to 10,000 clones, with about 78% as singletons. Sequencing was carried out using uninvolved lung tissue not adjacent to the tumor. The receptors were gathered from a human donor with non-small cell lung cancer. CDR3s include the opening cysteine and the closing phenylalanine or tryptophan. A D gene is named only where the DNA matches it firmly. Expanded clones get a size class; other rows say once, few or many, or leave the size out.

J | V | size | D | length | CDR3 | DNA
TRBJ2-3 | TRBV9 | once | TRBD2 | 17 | CASSEPRGVAGTDTQYF | TGTGCCAGCAGCGAGCCTCGTGGGGTAGCGGGGACAGATACGCAGTATTTT
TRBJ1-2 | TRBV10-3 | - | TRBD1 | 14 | CAIRGTGGLDGYTF | TGTGCCATCAGGGGGACAGGGGGCTTGGATGGCTACACCTTC
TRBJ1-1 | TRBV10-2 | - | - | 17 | CASRLNRGSEGSTEAFF | TGCGCCAGCAGACTGAACCGGGGCTCCGAGGGGAGCACTGAAGCTTTCTTT
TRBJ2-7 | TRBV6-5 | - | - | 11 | CASRLDYEQYF | TGTGCCAGCAGACTGGATTACGAGCAGTACTTC
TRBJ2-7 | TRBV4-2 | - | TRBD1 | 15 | CASSQARDRVYEQYF | TGTGCCAGCAGCCAAGCCCGGGACAGGGTCTACGAGCAGTACTTC
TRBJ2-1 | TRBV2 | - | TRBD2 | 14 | CASTKGGLATEQFF | TGTGCCAGCACTAAAGGCGGACTAGCGACCGAGCAGTTCTTC
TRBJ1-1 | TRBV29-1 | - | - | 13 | CSVVSQGRTEAFF | TGCAGCGTTGTATCGCAGGGAAGGACTGAAGCTTTCTTT
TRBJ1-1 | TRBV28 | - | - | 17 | CASSYTRTAVPLTEAFF | TGTGCCAGCAGTTACACCCGGACAGCCGTCCCCCTCACTGAAGCTTTCTTT
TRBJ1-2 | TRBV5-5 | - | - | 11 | CASSSTRTVTF | TGTGCCAGCAGCTCGACACGGACCGTCACCTTC
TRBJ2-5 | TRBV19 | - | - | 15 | CASSSAGGNQETQYF | TGTGCCAGTAGCTCGGCTGGGGGGAACCAAGAGACCCAGTACTTC
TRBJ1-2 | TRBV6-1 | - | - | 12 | CASSEANYGYTF | TGTGCCAGCAGTGAAGCAAACTATGGCTACACCTTC
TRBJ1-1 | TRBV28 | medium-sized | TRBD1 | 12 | CASSLRGTEAFF | TGTGCCAGCAGTCTCAGGGGGACTGAAGCTTTCTTT
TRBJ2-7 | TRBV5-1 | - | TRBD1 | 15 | CASSLGGTEPYEQYF | TGCGCCAGCAGCTTGGGGGGGACAGAACCCTACGAGCAGTACTTC
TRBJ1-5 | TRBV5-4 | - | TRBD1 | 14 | CASSLQGSNQPQHF | TGTGCCAGCAGCCTACAGGGGAGCAATCAGCCCCAGCATTTT
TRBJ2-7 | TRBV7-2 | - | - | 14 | CASSYNSSSYEQYF | TGTGCCAGCAGTTACAACAGTAGCTCCTACGAGCAGTACTTC
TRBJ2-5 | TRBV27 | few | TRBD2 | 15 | CASSSPIAGQETQYF | TGTGCCAGCAGTTCTCCGATAGCGGGCCAAGAGACCCAGTACTTC